This TCR beta chain appears in the sequencing data of a study of blood T cell repertoires in COVID-19. The table came from immunoSEQ multiplex PCR; TCRdb's copy has only in-frame clones and leaves some out. Found here are about 190,000 clones, around nine tenths of them singletons; the top ten hold about 0.95%. Sequences were obtained from peripheral blood. This TCR was recovered from a woman in her late teens or twenties who had recovered from COVID-19.

The CDR3 reads CASSLLGGPNTGELFF. DNA for the CDR3: TGTGCCAGCAGCTTACTTGGGGGCCCGAACACCGGGGAGCTGTTTTTT. J is TRBJ2-2 and V is TRBV7-3, with a possible D match to TRBD1 (6 bases). V was pared by 2 bases and J by 0 bases, with 10 bases between. This CDR3 is 16 amino acids long. Looked up from germline, CDR1 is SGHTA and CDR2 is FQGTGA.